The 5 T cell receptor beta chains below come from one sample, sequenced in a study of blood T cell repertoires in COVID-19. Only in-frame clones appear in the TCRdb table, and some are missing; sequencing was by immunoSEQ multiplex PCR. The sample carries 270,000 or so clones, more than 75% recorded once. Input material: PBMCs or T cells enriched from blood (not recorded which). The receptors were gathered from a woman aged 18-35 years who had recovered from COVID-19.

The chain combines TRBV28 with TRBJ2-7; 10 bases align to TRBD1. CDR1 is MDHEN and CDR2 is SYDVKM in the germline V gene. V was pared by 2 bases and J by 0 bases, with 4 bases of the junction left unmatched. The CDR3 has 16 residues. The CDR3, as DNA: TGTGCCAGCAGTTTAGACAGGGGGCGGTTCTCCTACGAGCAGTACTTC. It encodes CASSLDRGRFSYEQYF.

The gene calls are TRBV3-1 (or the pseudogene TRBV3-2) and TRBJ1-4; D call uncertain. This CDR3 comprises 13 residues. Trimming removed 4 bases at V and 8 bases at J, with 11 bases between. CDR1 and CDR2 (germline): LGHDT, YNNKEL (reference sequence). CDR3 residues: CASSPRSGEKLFF. Written as DNA, the CDR3 is TGTGCCAGCAGCCCCCGGTCAGGAGAAAAACTGTTTTTT.

There are a few counts of this clone. V and J are TRBV3-1 (or the pseudogene TRBV3-2) and TRBJ1-5, with a possible D match to TRBD1 (5 bases). Germline-derived CDR1 and CDR2 are LGHDT and YNNKEL (reference sequence). CDR3 length equals 14 residues. V gave up 4 bases and J gave up 6 bases, with 13 bases separating them. In DNA, the CDR3 is TGTGCCAGCAGCCCGACAGCGGGGAGTCAGCCCCAGCATTTT. Its protein product is CASSPTAGSQPQHF.

The chain joins TRBV13 to TRBJ2-1; D is perhaps TRBD2 (7 bases). Germline CDR1 and CDR2: PRHDT and FYEKMQ (reference sequence). Trimming pared 8 bases from V and 1 base from J, leaving 12 bases between. This CDR3 is built from 14 residues. CDR3 sequence: CASRGAGSYNEQFF. CDR3 DNA: TGTGCCAGCCGGGGGGCAGGGTCCTACAATGAGCAGTTCTTC.

The chain combines TRBV28 with TRBJ2-2; TRBD2 agrees at 8 bases. CDR3 size: 18 residues. V was pared by 2 bases and J by 0 bases, with 8 bases of the junction left unmatched. Germline V gene lookup returns CDR1 MDHEN and CDR2 SYDVKM. Here the CDR3 DNA reads TGTGCCAGCAGTTTACTGGCGGGAGGATTCGCGAACACCGGGGAGCTGTTTTTT. Amino acid sequence: CASSLLAGGFANTGELFF.